This entry features one T cell receptor (beta chain) sequence. The antigen remains unidentified. The germline CDR1 and CDR2 sequences are GTSNPN and SVGIG (reference sequence). Trimming cost V 1 base and J 3 bases, with 7 bases left between them. The CDR3 is 12 residues long. In replicate PCRs of sorted subsets, roughly 200 ng DNA, approximately 32,000 T cell genomes, was used. TCRdb keeps only in-frame clones here, not all; method: immunoSEQ multiplex PCR. The sample shows around 2.3 million clones, almost 96% of them seen only once. Participating donors were healthy, HIV-negative adults free of recent acute infections or vaccinations. The sample is drawn from a study of shared clonotypes between healthy human individuals. In the study overall: Donor composition was two women and three men, aged 18 to 49.

Study-level points and caveats: Genetic and exposure-history diversity was limited by the small donor number.

The genes are TRBV30 and TRBJ2-7, with D unclear. The clonotype was recovered from a man younger than 35 in good health. Sequences were obtained from naive CD4+ T cells sorted from blood. Subset here: CD45RA+ positively selected. The chain's CDR3 is CAWSGSFYEQYF. The CDR3 nucleotides are TGTGCCTGGAGTGGGTCTTTCTACGAGCAGTACTTC. Filled out from reference TRBV30 and TRBJ2-7, the complete variable domain reads SQTIHQWPATLVQPVGSPLSLECTVEGTSNPNLYWYRQAAGRGLQLLFYSVGIGQISSEVPQNLSASRPQDRQFILSSKKLLLSDSGFYLCAWSGSFYEQYFGPGTRLTVT.